This entry concerns a single T cell receptor beta chain. Germline CDR1 is KGHSH and CDR2 is LQKENI. V lost 0 bases and J 6 bases, leaving 15 bases between the germline ends. The CDR3 has 15 residues. The sample is drawn from a study of control samples from healthy donors and cancer patients. The table came from immunoSEQ multiplex PCR; TCRdb's copy has only in-frame clones and leaves some out. The sample yields just under 80,000 clones, 70% to 90% seen once. The sequence derives from a woman aged 55-69 years with head and neck cancer. The chain couples TRBV18 to TRBJ2-7, with a tentative D call TRBD2 (5 bases). Sequencing was done on a sample of PBMCs. The CDR3 sequence: CASSPPGRVGSEQYF. The CDR3 region has the DNA TGTGCCAGCTCACCACCGGGTCGGGTAGGGAGCGAGCAGTACTTC.